A selection of T cell receptor beta chains follows, all from one sample in a study of cytomegalovirus exposure and HLA in healthy donors. The assay was immunoSEQ multiplex PCR, and TCRdb's table has in-frame clones only and misses some. This sample yields around 130,000 clones, of which about 85% are seen a single time; more than 1.5% belongs to the top ten. Sequencing input: PBMCs. Receptor source: a boy aged 5-17 years in good health and CMV-seronegative. Both conserved end residues are part of each CDR3. A D gene is named only where the DNA matches it firmly. Clone size is not always given. Where it is, it says once, few, many or a class for expanded clones.

d_gene,v_gene,j_gene,abundance,CDR3aa,CDR3nt
-,TRBV9,TRBJ2-7,-,CASSVVGAGDEQYF,TGTGCCAGCAGCGTAGTGGGGGCTGGCGACGAGCAGTACTTC
-,TRBV7-9,TRBJ2-2,-,CASSFSGAHTGELFF,TGTGCCAGCAGCTTTTCGGGAGCCCACACCGGGGAGCTGTTTTTT
-,TRBV4-1,TRBJ2-7,-,CASSQDRGGTYEQYF,TGCGCCAGCAGCCAAGATCGGGGTGGGACCTACGAGCAGTACTTC
TRBD1,TRBV30,TRBJ2-5,-,CAWQGQSQETQYF,TGTGCCTGGCAGGGACAGTCCCAAGAGACCCAGTACTTC
TRBD2,TRBV12-5,TRBJ2-1,-,CASGLASGSTYNEQFF,TGTGCTAGTGGTTTGGCTAGCGGGAGCACCTACAATGAGCAGTTCTTC
-,TRBV6-5,TRBJ1-6,few,CASSGASDSPLHF,TGTGCCAGCAGTGGGGCCTCCGATTCACCCCTCCACTTT
TRBD1,TRBV29-1,TRBJ2-7,-,CSTRQGSYEQYF,TGCAGCACAAGACAGGGGTCCTACGAGCAGTACTTC
TRBD1,TRBV9,TRBJ1-2,-,CASSDPPGTAGGYGYPF,TGTGCCAGCAGCGATCCACCCGGGACAGCTGGCGGCTATGGCTACCCCTTC
-,TRBV5-1,TRBJ2-6,-,CASSGTYSGANVLTF,TGCGCCAGCAGCGGTACTTACTCTGGGGCCAACGTCCTGACTTTC
TRBD1,TRBV15,TRBJ1-5,-,CATSSKTGGQPQHF,TGTGCCACCAGCAGTAAAACAGGGGGGCAGCCCCAGCATTTT
TRBD2,TRBV9,TRBJ2-7,-,CASSVGGTSSYEQYF,TGTGCCAGCAGCGTAGGGGGGACTAGCTCCTACGAGCAGTACTTC
TRBD1,TRBV30,TRBJ1-2,-,CAGDRANYGYTF,TGTGCCGGCGACAGGGCAAACTATGGCTACACCTTC
-,TRBV7-9,TRBJ1-1,-,CASSLVGAYNTEAFF,TGTGCCAGCAGCTTAGTAGGGGCTTATAACACTGAAGCTTTCTTT
-,TRBV7-2,TRBJ2-7,-,CASSLGGRLPVEQYF,TGTGCCAGCAGCTTAGGCGGCCGCCTACCGGTCGAGCAGTACTTC
TRBD1,TRBV11-1,TRBJ1-1,-,CASSLGTGSTEAFF,TGTGCCAGCAGCTTGGGGACAGGGAGCACCGAAGCTTTCTTT
TRBD1,TRBV27,TRBJ1-2,once,CASSPRDREYYGYTF,TGTGCCAGCAGTCCTCGGGACAGGGAGTACTATGGCTACACCTTC
TRBD2,TRBV7-9,TRBJ2-3,once,CASSFRAGNTDTQYF,TGTGCCAGCAGCTTCCGAGCGGGGAACACAGATACGCAGTATTTT
-,TRBV4-2,TRBJ1-1,-,CASRGGRPGLGGTEAFF,TGTGCCAGCAGGGGGGGAAGACCGGGACTTGGAGGCACTGAAGCTTTCTTT
-,TRBV2,TRBJ2-7,once,CASSKIGSSYEQYF,TGTGCCAGCAGTAAAATAGGGAGCTCCTACGAGCAGTACTTC
-,TRBV18,TRBJ1-2,once,CASSRTTGFGGYTF,TGTGCCAGCTCACGAACAACAGGGTTCGGTGGCTACACCTTC
TRBD1,TRBV5-1,TRBJ2-2,-,CASSLIQGSTGELFF,TGCGCCAGCAGCTTGATACAGGGGTCCACCGGGGAGCTGTTTTTT
TRBD1,TRBV6-5,TRBJ1-2,-,CATARGPDYGYTF,TGTGCCACCGCAAGGGGGCCGGACTATGGCTACACCTTC
TRBD1,TRBV27,TRBJ1-2,-,CASSLSGQGLSYGYTF,TGTGCCAGCAGTTTATCGGGACAGGGGTTATCATATGGCTACACCTTC
-,TRBV19,TRBJ1-1,-,CASIRVTGNTEAFF,TGTGCCAGTATCAGGGTGACGGGGAACACTGAAGCTTTCTTT
-,TRBV18,TRBJ1-1,-,CASSQTEGTEAFF,TGTGCCAGCTCACAAACAGAGGGAACTGAAGCTTTCTTT
-,TRBV18,TRBJ1-2,-,CASSPTQGGASGYTF,TGTGCCAGCTCACCGACTCAGGGTGGTGCTTCTGGCTACACCTTC
-,TRBV4-3,TRBJ2-2,-,CASSPGDHRGTNTGELFF,TGCGCCAGCAGCCCGGGGGACCACAGGGGCACCAACACCGGGGAGCTGTTTTTT
-,TRBV7-2,TRBJ1-3,-,CASSPPGSGNTIYF,TGTGCCAGCAGCCCGCCAGGGTCTGGAAACACCATATATTTT
TRBD1,TRBV6-1,TRBJ2-3,once,CASRGTGGRSDTQYF,TGTGCCAGCAGGGGGACAGGGGGTAGGAGTGATACGCAGTATTTT
-,TRBV18,TRBJ1-4,-,CASSPSGVGEKLFF,TGTGCCAGCTCACCGTCCGGGGTCGGTGAAAAACTGTTTTTT
-,TRBV19,TRBJ2-1,-,CASSIGLVPHYNEQFF,TGTGCCAGTAGTATAGGACTAGTCCCCCACTACAATGAGCAGTTCTTC
TRBD2,TRBV9,TRBJ2-5,-,CASSVATGLAGGEQETQYF,TGTGCCAGCAGCGTAGCTACAGGGCTAGCGGGGGGCGAACAAGAGACCCAGTACTTC
TRBD2,TRBV7-3,TRBJ2-1,-,CASSLSSGNLEQFF,TGTGCCAGCAGCTTATCTAGCGGGAATCTTGAGCAGTTCTTC
-,TRBV6-1,TRBJ2-7,-,CASSAVFGYEQYF,TGTGCCAGCAGTGCCGTCTTCGGGTACGAGCAGTACTTC
-,TRBV5-1,TRBJ2-4,once,CASSPRGQLSDIQYF,TGCGCCAGCAGCCCCCGCGGGCAGCTCAGTGACATTCAGTACTTC
-,TRBV5-1,TRBJ2-7,-,CASSLRHGDEQYF,TGCGCCAGCAGCTTGCGCCACGGGGACGAGCAGTACTTC
-,TRBV5-4,TRBJ2-3,once,CASSLRGPHTDTQYF,TGTGCCAGCAGCTTGAGGGGCCCCCACACAGATACGCAGTATTTT
TRBD1,TRBV4-3,TRBJ2-5,-,CASSHQDRDVGETQYF,TGCGCCAGCAGCCATCAGGACAGGGACGTAGGAGAGACCCAGTACTTC
TRBD1,TRBV4-1,TRBJ1-2,once,CASSIEVGQYGYTF,TGCGCCAGCAGCATAGAAGTGGGACAGTATGGCTACACCTTC
-,TRBV18,TRBJ2-7,few,CASSFSYEQYF,TGTGCCAGCTCCTTCTCCTACGAGCAGTACTTC
TRBD1,TRBV5-6,TRBJ2-7,few,CASSSLTGHPFYEQYF,TGTGCCAGCAGCTCGCTGACAGGGCACCCTTTTTACGAGCAGTACTTC
TRBD2,TRBV6-1,TRBJ2-1,few,CASIQREVSYNEQFF,TGTGCCAGCATTCAGCGGGAAGTCTCCTACAATGAGCAGTTCTTC
-,TRBV5-1,TRBJ1-2,-,CASSADKYNYGYTF,TGCGCCAGCAGCGCCGACAAATATAACTATGGCTACACCTTC
-,TRBV6-6,TRBJ2-7,-,CASSYSKGRGSYEQYF,TGTGCCAGCAGTTACTCGAAAGGCAGGGGATCCTACGAGCAGTACTTC
TRBD2,TRBV4-2,TRBJ2-2,-,CASSHGWVWREVGELFF,TGTGCCAGCAGCCATGGGTGGGTCTGGCGGGAGGTCGGGGAGCTGTTTTTT
-,TRBV19,TRBJ1-4,-,CASSQATNEKLFF,TGTGCCAGTAGTCAGGCAACTAATGAAAAACTGTTTTTT
-,TRBV21-1,TRBJ1-2,-,CASLSDRGNGGYTF,TGTGCCAGCCTTTCGGACAGGGGTAATGGAGGCTACACCTTC
-,TRBV29-1,TRBJ1-1,-,CSVCWRMGTEAFF,TGCAGCGTTTGTTGGAGGATGGGGACTGAAGCTTTCTTT
-,TRBV5-8,TRBJ2-3,-,CASSLGGSYTDTQYF,TGTGCCAGCAGCTTGGGAGGCAGTTACACAGATACGCAGTATTTT
TRBD1,TRBV19,TRBJ2-7,-,CASSLRQGAYEQYF,TGTGCCAGTAGTCTCCGGCAGGGGGCCTACGAGCAGTACTTC
-,TRBV7-9,TRBJ2-7,-,CASTPAGSSYEQYF,TGTGCCAGCACGCCGGCGGGTAGCTCCTACGAGCAGTACTTC
TRBD2,TRBV27,TRBJ2-3,-,CASRDRGTSGRKGTDTQYF,TGTGCCAGCAGGGACCGTGGGACTAGCGGGAGGAAGGGCACAGATACGCAGTATTTT